This is a list of T cell receptor beta chains from one sample in a study of human T cells and chemical hapten exposure. In TCRdb, the RACE reads were re-called with MiXCR into one record per CDR3 protein. The sample consists of more than 75,000 distinct CDR3 sequences, over 8.5% of them appearing once. What was sequenced was whole blood. These receptors all stem from a male donor in good health. Some clones in this sample may be carry-over from other donors' samples. Both conserved end residues are part of each CDR3. A D gene is named only where the DNA matches it firmly. Some rows mark clone size as missing; the rest say once, few, many or name a class of expanded clone.

v_gene	d_gene	j_gene	abundance	CDR3aa	CDR3nt
TRBV9	NA	TRBJ2-3	NA	CASSVVPTDTQYF	TGTGCCAGCAGCGTAGTCCCCACAGATACGCAGTATTTT
TRBV6-1	NA	TRBJ1-5	NA	CASSSRQTGPISNQPQHF	TGTGCCAGCAGTTCTCGGCAGACAGGACCTATTAGCAATCAGCCCCAGCATTTT
TRBV27	NA	TRBJ1-5	many	CASRGGGPDRPQHF	TGTGCCAGTCGCGGGGGAGGTCCTGATCGACCCCAGCATTTT
TRBV10-2	NA	TRBJ2-7	NA	CASCPGTAYEQYF	TGCGCCAGCTGCCCCGGGACCGCCTACGAGCAGTACTTC
TRBV10-3	TRBD1	TRBJ1-5	few	CAISEGPGQGDHQPQHF	TGTGCCATCAGTGAGGGACCGGGACAGGGGGACCATCAGCCCCAGCATTTT
TRBV9	NA	TRBJ1-6	few	CASSEGNSPLHF	TGTGCCAGCAGTGAGGGTAATTCACCCCTCCACTTT
TRBV7-9	NA	TRBJ1-2	many	CASSSMGTHNLYGYTF	TGTGCCAGCAGCTCGATGGGTACCCACAACCTCTATGGCTACACCTTC
TRBV6-2/TRBV6-3	TRBD1	TRBJ1-5	few	CASRGDRDGEVNQPQHF	TGTGCCAGCAGAGGGGACAGGGACGGGGAAGTTAATCAGCCCCAGCATTTT
TRBV20-1	TRBD2	TRBJ2-3	NA	CSASWLAGGRDTQYF	TGCAGTGCTAGTTGGCTAGCGGGGGGGCGGGATACGCAGTATTTT
TRBV10-3	NA	TRBJ1-5	many	CAVASGTPGGNQPQHF	TGTGCCGTCGCCTCCGGGACTCCGGGTGGCAATCAGCCCCAGCATTTT
TRBV28	TRBD1	TRBJ1-5	many	CASSLRDRATGQPQHF	TGTGCCAGCAGTTTAAGAGACAGGGCAACGGGTCAGCCCCAGCATTTT
TRBV6-2/TRBV6-3	NA	TRBJ1-2	few	CASRPAGTSIYGYTF	TGTGCCAGCAGGCCCGCCGGGACAAGCATCTATGGCTACACCTTC
TRBV3-1	NA	TRBJ1-1	NA	CASSQGDPEAFF	TGTGCCAGCAGCCAAGGCGACCCTGAAGCTTTCTTT
TRBV7-2	TRBD2	TRBJ2-3	many	CASSFTSGRTTDTQYF	TGTGCCAGCAGCTTTACTAGCGGGAGGACCACAGATACGCAGTATTTT
TRBV5-6	NA	TRBJ2-1	NA	CASSLKRMGYNEQFF	TGTGCCAGCAGCTTGAAGCGAATGGGGTACAATGAGCAGTTCTTC
TRBV11-1	NA	TRBJ2-1	NA	CASSLRTANNEQFF	TGTGCCAGCAGCTTACGGACAGCCAACAATGAGCAGTTCTTC
TRBV6-5	NA	TRBJ2-3	many	CASTTPGADTQYF	TGTGCCAGCACCACCCCGGGCGCAGATACGCAGTATTTT
TRBV5-4	NA	TRBJ2-7	NA	CASSLRQGSVGFGLEQYF	TGTGCCAGCAGCTTGCGGCAGGGCTCGGTCGGTTTTGGGCTCGAGCAGTACTTC
TRBV12-3/TRBV12-4	TRBD2	TRBJ2-1	few	CASSPRGAGRPYNEQFF	TGTGCCAGCAGTCCGCGAGGAGCGGGAAGACCCTACAATGAGCAGTTCTTC
TRBV27	NA	TRBJ1-5	few	CASSLRGADGNQPQHF	TGTGCCAGCAGTTTACGGGGGGCCGATGGCAATCAGCCCCAGCATTTT
TRBV25-1	NA	TRBJ1-2	many	CASSELTTNYGYTF	TGTGCCAGCAGTGAATTAACGACTAACTATGGCTACACCTTC
TRBV3-1	TRBD1	TRBJ1-1	many	CASMQGVNTEAFF	TGTGCCAGCATGCAGGGGGTGAACACTGAAGCTTTCTTT
TRBV6-2/TRBV6-3	TRBD1	TRBJ2-2	NA	CASSYTSQGTGELFF	TGTGCCAGCAGTTACACGTCACAGGGGACCGGGGAGCTGTTTTTT
TRBV9	NA	TRBJ2-1	few	CASSGQISAPSYNEQFF	TGTGCCAGCAGCGGACAGATTAGTGCCCCCTCCTACAATGAGCAGTTCTTC
TRBV29-1	TRBD1	TRBJ1-1	few	CSVDRGMNTEAFF	TGCAGCGTCGACAGGGGTATGAACACTGAAGCTTTCTTT
TRBV9	NA	TRBJ2-3	many	CASSVLGSRGSDTQYF	TGTGCCAGCAGCGTATTGGGGAGTAGAGGCTCAGATACGCAGTATTTT
TRBV29-1	TRBD2	TRBJ2-5	few	CSVVAGGQETQYF	TGCAGCGTTGTAGCGGGGGGACAAGAGACCCAGTACTTC
TRBV12-3/TRBV12-4	TRBD2	TRBJ2-1	few	CASSLGGLANEQFF	TGTGCCAGCAGTTTAGGGGGACTAGCAAATGAGCAGTTCTTC
TRBV6-5	NA	TRBJ2-6	few	CASSYSNQPSGANVLTF	TGTGCCAGCAGTTACTCGAACCAGCCCTCTGGGGCCAACGTCCTGACTTTC